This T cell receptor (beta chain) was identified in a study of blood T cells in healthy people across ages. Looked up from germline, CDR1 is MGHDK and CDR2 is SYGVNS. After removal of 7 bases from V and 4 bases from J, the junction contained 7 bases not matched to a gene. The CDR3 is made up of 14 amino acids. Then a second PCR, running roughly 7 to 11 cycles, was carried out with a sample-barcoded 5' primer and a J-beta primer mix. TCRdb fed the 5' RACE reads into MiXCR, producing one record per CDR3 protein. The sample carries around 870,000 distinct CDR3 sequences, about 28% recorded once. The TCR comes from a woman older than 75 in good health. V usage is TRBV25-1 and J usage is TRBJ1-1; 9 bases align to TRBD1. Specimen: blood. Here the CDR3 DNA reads TGTGCCAGCACCGAGACAGGGGGGTTCACTGAAGCTTTCTTT. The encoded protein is CASTETGGFTEAFF. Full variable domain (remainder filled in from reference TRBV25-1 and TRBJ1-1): EADIYQTPRYLVIGTGKKITLECSQTMGHDKMYWYQQDPGMELHLIHYSYGVNSTEKGDLSSESTVSRIRTEHFPLTLESARPSHTSQYLCASTETGGFTEAFFGQGTRLTVV.